This TCR beta chain emerged from a study of patients and donors after allogeneic stem cell transplantation. Germline V gene data show CDR1 as MNHEY and CDR2 as SMNVEV (reference sequence). Deletions cut 6 bases from V and 4 bases from J, with 12 bases between. CDR3 length: 13 residues. TCRdb itself ran the RT-PCR reads through MiXCR, one entry per CDR3 protein. This table has 70,000 or so distinct CDR3 sequences, roughly 29% appearing once. This TCR was recovered from a human donor who was either an allogeneic HSCT recipient or a stem cell or donor lymphocyte infusion donor (not recorded which). It is not recorded whose cells these are; they may come from a transplant donor. The chain uses TRBV27 and TRBJ1-2; no reliable D call. The material sequenced was blood, either unsorted or a sorted T cell fraction (not recorded which). CDR3 residues: CASRPGDSYGYTF. In DNA form, the CDR3 reads TGTGCCAGCAGACCTGGGGATTCCTATGGCTACACCTTC.